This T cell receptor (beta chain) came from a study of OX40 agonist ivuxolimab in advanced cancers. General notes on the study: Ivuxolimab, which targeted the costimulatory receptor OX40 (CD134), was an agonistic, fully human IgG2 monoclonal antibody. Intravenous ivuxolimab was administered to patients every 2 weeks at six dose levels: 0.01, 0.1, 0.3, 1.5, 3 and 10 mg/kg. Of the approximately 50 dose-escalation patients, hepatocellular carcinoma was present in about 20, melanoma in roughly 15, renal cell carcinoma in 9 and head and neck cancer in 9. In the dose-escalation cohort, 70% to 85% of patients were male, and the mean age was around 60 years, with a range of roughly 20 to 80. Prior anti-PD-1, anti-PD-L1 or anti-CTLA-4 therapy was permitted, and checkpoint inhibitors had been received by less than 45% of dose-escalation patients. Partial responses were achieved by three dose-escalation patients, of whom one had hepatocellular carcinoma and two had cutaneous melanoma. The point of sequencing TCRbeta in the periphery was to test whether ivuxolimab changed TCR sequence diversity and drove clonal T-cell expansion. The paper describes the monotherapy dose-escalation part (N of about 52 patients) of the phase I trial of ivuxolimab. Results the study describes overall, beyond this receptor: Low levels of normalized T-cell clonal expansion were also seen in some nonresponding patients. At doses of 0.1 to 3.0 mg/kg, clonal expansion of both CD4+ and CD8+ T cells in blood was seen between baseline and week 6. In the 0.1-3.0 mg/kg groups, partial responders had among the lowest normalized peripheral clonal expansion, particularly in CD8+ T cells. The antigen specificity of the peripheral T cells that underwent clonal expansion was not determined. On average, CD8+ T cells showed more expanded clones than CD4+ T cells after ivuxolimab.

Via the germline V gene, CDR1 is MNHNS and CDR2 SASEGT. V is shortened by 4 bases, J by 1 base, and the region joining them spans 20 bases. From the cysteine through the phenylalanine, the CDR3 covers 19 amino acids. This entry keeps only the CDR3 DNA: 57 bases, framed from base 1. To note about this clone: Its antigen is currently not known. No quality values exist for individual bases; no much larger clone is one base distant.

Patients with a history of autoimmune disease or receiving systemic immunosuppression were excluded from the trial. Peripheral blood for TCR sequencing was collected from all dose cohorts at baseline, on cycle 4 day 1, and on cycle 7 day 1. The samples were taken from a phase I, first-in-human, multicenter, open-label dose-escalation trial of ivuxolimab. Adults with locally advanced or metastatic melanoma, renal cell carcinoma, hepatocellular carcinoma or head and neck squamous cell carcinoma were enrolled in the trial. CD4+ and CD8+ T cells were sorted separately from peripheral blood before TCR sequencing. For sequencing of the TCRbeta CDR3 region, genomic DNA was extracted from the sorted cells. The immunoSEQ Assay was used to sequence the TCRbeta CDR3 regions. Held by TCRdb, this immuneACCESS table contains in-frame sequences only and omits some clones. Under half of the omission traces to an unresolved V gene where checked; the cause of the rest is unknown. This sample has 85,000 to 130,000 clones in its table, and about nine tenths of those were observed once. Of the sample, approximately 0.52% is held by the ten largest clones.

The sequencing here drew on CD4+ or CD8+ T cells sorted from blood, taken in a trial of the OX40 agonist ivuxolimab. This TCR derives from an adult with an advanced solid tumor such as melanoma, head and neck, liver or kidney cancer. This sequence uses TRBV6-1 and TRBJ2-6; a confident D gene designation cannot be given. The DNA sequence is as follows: TGTGCCAGCAGTGCCCTTCGTGGCAAACCTCTGTCTGGGGCCAACGTCCTGACTTTC. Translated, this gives CASSALRGKPLSGANVLTF.